Shown below are 27 T cell receptor beta chains from a single sample sequenced in a study of human T cells and chemical hapten exposure. TCRdb reprocessed the RACE reads via MiXCR and lists one record per CDR3 protein. The repertoire holds some 84,000 distinct CDR3 sequences, with around 9.3% as singletons. Time point indicated: patch test 2, 6 weeks after DPC sensitization. Indicated treatment: therapeutic diphenylcyclopropenone sensitization with weekly scalp DPC. The sequences come from whole blood, collected in connection with sensitization to the hapten diphenylcyclopropenone (DPC). Receptors originate from a woman aged 45 to 65 with alopecia areata. Some clones in this sample may be carry-over from other donors' samples.

This clonotype appeared a few times. This sequence joins TRBV11-2 and TRBJ1-2; TRBD1 might be the D (5 bases). Trimming left V 4 bases short and J 3 bases short, with 9 bases between. Per the germline V gene, CDR1 is SGHAT and CDR2 is FQNNGV. The CDR3 extends over 13 amino acids. Here the CDR3 reads CASSSDSYYGYTF. CDR3 coding DNA: TGTGCCAGCAGCTCCGACAGCTACTATGGCTACACCTTC. The full variable domain, completed using reference TRBV11-2 and TRBJ1-2, is EAGVAQSPRYKIIEKRQSVAFWCNPISGHATLYWYQQILGQGPKLLIQFQNNGVVDDSQLPKDRFSAERLKGVDSTLKIQPAKLEDSAVYLCASSSDSYYGYTFGSGTRLTVV.

On this clonotype itself: Since a much larger clone is just one base distant, this may be a read error. This rearrangement joins TRBV12-3 or TRBV12-4 to TRBJ1-1; TRBD1 might be the D (6 bases). V was cut by 5 bases and J by 11 bases, with 18 bases left in between. The CDR3 runs 13 residues. CDR3: CASSPRQEVQAFF. The CDR3 coding sequence is TGTGCCAGCAGTCCCCGACAGGAGGTGCAGGCTTTCTTT.

This clonotype was seen many times. The J gene is TRBJ2-3, the V gene TRBV11-2; 11 positions agree with TRBD2. With 6 bases clipped from V and 3 bases from J, the junction kept 5 bases outside the gene matches. CDR1 and CDR2 from the germline V gene are SGHAT and FQNNGV. CDR3 length: 15 amino acids. The CDR3 bases are TGTGCCAGCAGGGCCGGGACTAGCGGAACAGATACGCAGTATTTT. It encodes CASRAGTSGTDTQYF.

The CDR3 is CASSQVRYEQFF. In DNA form, the CDR3 reads TGTGCCAGCAGCCAAGTAAGATATGAGCAGTTCTTC. The rearrangement links TRBV14 to TRBJ2-1; no definite D call. There are 12 residues in the CDR3. Germline V gives CDR1 SGHDN, CDR2 FVKESK. Trimming pared 1 base from V and 8 bases from J, leaving 6 bases between.

The V call is TRBV11-2, the J call TRBJ2-7, with D possibly matching TRBD2 (6 bases). Deletions cut 1 base from V and 5 bases from J, with 15 bases between. Germline CDR1 is SGHAT and CDR2 is FQNNGV. This CDR3 spans 15 amino acids. The CDR3 region is CASSLVSTGSHEQYF. The CDR3 nucleotides read TGTGCCAGCAGCTTAGTGAGCACCGGGAGCCACGAGCAGTACTTC. Full variable domain (remainder filled in from reference TRBV11-2 and TRBJ2-7): EAGVAQSPRYKIIEKRQSVAFWCNPISGHATLYWYQQILGQGPKLLIQFQNNGVVDDSQLPKDRFSAERLKGVDSTLKIQPAKLEDSAVYLCASSLVSTGSHEQYFGPGTRLTVT.

This clonotype was detected many times. The chain joins TRBV12-3 or TRBV12-4 to TRBJ2-7; no clear D. Trimming took 6 bases from V and 7 from J, leaving 10 bases between them. The CDR3 has 11 amino acids. The chain's CDR3 is CASRLFGEQYF. Written as DNA, the CDR3 is TGTGCCAGCAGACTCTTTGGGGAGCAGTACTTC.

The chain combines TRBV7-2 with TRBJ2-5, with a weak D call TRBD2 (6 bases). The CDR3 has 15 amino acids. Germline V gene sequence: CDR1 SGHTA, CDR2 FQGNSA. Trimming cost V 4 bases and J 1 base, with 13 bases left between them. The CDR3 region is CASSSASATQETQYF. CDR3 coding DNA: TGTGCCAGCAGCTCAGCTAGCGCGACCCAAGAGACCCAGTACTTC.

This clonotype was counted ten times or more. This chain connects TRBV20-1 to TRBJ2-3, with TRBD1 matching 8 bases. The germline CDR1 and CDR2 sequences are DFQATT and SNEGSKA (reference sequence). There are 14 residues in the CDR3. With V trimmed by 3 bases and J by 2 bases, 4 bases remained unmatched. The CDR3 nucleotides are TGCAGTGCTAGCTTGACAGGGGCCACAGATACGCAGTATTTT. This codes for CSASLTGATDTQYF.

This clonotype was counted a few times. The chain carries TRBV6-5 and TRBJ2-1; 13 nucleotides align to TRBD2. The CDR3 length is 16 residues. The V gene's germline CDR1 is MNHEY and CDR2 SVGAGI. J was trimmed by 7 bases and V by 5 bases; bases with no gene match: 8. For the CDR3, the DNA is TGTGCCAGCAGTAGCTGGACTAGCGGGAGTGTGAATGAGCAGTTCTTC. It yields the protein CASSSWTSGSVNEQFF.

This CDR3 reads CASKERSSYNSPLHF. CDR3 in DNA: TGTGCCAGCAAGGAAAGGAGCTCCTATAATTCACCCCTCCACTTT. This chain uses TRBV27 with TRBJ1-6, with D hard to call. V was shortened by 7 bases and J by 0 bases, with 10 bases between the two germline ends. CDR1 and CDR2 from the germline V gene are MNHEY and SMNVEV (reference sequence). The CDR3 has 15 residues.

This clonotype has more than one count but fewer than ten. The CDR3: CASSSGEADTQYF. For the CDR3, the DNA is TGTGCCAGCAGTTCGGGGGAGGCAGATACGCAGTATTTT. V gene TRBV12-3 or TRBV12-4 combines with J gene TRBJ2-3, with D tentatively TRBD2 (6 bases). This CDR3 spans 13 amino acids. V was trimmed by 4 bases and J by 4 bases, leaving 9 bases between them.

This clonotype has a handful of counts. CDR3 loop: CASTTGGGETEAFF. CDR3 DNA: TGCGCCAGCACGACAGGGGGCGGTGAGACTGAAGCTTTCTTT. V and J are TRBV5-1 and TRBJ1-1; 10 nucleotides agree with TRBD1. This CDR3 has 14 residues. Germline CDR1 and CDR2: SGHRS and YFSETQ. V trimming: 6 bases; J trimming: 5 bases; junction bases outside the gene matches: 7. The full variable domain, with the rest looked up from reference TRBV5-1 and TRBJ1-1, is KAGVTQTPRYLIKTRGQQVTLSCSPISGHRSVSWYQQTPGQGLQFLFEYFSETQRNKGNFPGRFSGRQFSNSRSEMNVSTLELGDSALYLCASTTGGGETEAFFGQGTRLTVV.

The chain has TRBV18 and TRBJ2-7; D not certain. This CDR3 is 13 amino acids long. Per the germline V gene, CDR1 is KGHSH and CDR2 is LQKENI. Trimming stripped 1 base from V and 3 bases from J, with 7 bases between. The CDR3 nucleotides are TGTGCCAGCTCACCACTCCCAATCTACGAGCAGTACTTC. This sequence encodes CASSPLPIYEQYF.

This clonotype was detected only a few times. The rearrangement uses TRBV20-1 and TRBJ1-6, with unresolved D. V was trimmed by 3 bases and J by 0 bases, leaving 6 bases between them. The CDR3 is 14 residues long. Germline CDR1 and CDR2: DFQATT and SNEGSKA (reference sequence). CDR3 sequence reads: CSARGSSYNSPLHF. The CDR3 DNA reads TGCAGTGCTAGGGGGAGCTCCTATAATTCACCCCTCCACTTT.

The J gene is TRBJ2-7, the V gene TRBV30; D is ambiguous. V gave up 3 bases and J gave up 4 bases, with 7 bases separating them. CDR3 size: 11 residues. Per the germline V gene, CDR1 is GTSNPN and CDR2 is SVGIG (reference sequence). CDR3 nucleotides: TGTGCCTGGAGCGCTCAATACGAGCAGTACTTC. Encoded protein: CAWSAQYEQYF.

The genes are TRBV2 and TRBJ2-3; D might be TRBD1 or TRBD2, each matching 5 bases. Germline assignment: CDR1 SNHLY and CDR2 FYNNEI. Trimming pared 3 bases from V and 0 bases from J, leaving 10 bases between. This CDR3 has 15 amino acids. CDR3 in DNA: TGTGCCAGCAGTGATGGGACCCGCAGCACAGATACGCAGTATTTT. This sequence encodes CASSDGTRSTDTQYF.

This clonotype is medium-sized in the sample. The rearrangement joins TRBV5-6 to TRBJ2-3; either TRBD1 or TRBD2 may fit D (5 bases each). CDR3 length: 15 residues. CDR1 and CDR2 from the germline V gene are SGHDT and YYEEEE. Deletions cut 1 base from V and 3 bases from J, with 12 bases between. The CDR3: CASSLPAGRTDTQYF. The CDR3 nucleotides read TGTGCCAGCAGCTTGCCGGCAGGGAGAACAGATACGCAGTATTTT.

This clonotype has just a few counts. This chain uses TRBV3-1 with TRBJ1-4; no firm D call. Between the trimmed V and J ends, which lost 4 bases and 8 bases, there was a span of 8 bases. Germline lookup yields CDR1 LGHDT and CDR2 YNNKEL (reference sequence). This CDR3 is built from 12 residues. Written as DNA, the CDR3 is TGTGCCAGCAGCCCGGGGTTCGAAAAACTGTTTTTT. Protein: CASSPGFEKLFF.

This clonotype was observed a few times. The DNA for the CDR3 is TGTGCCAGCAGCTTATCTGGGGGAGCCGGGGAGCTGTTTTTT. Amino acids: CASSLSGGAGELFF. The chain uses TRBV7-2 and TRBJ2-2, with D possibly called TRBD1 or TRBD2 (5 bases each). Trimming stripped 2 bases from V and 6 bases from J, with 10 bases between. The germline V gene encodes CDR1 SGHTA and CDR2 FQGNSA. CDR3 length: 14 residues. The whole variable domain, remainder taken from reference TRBV7-2 and TRBJ2-2, is GAGVSQSPSNKVTEKGKDVELRCDPISGHTALYWYRQSLGQGLEFLIYFQGNSAPDKSGLPSDRFSAERTGGSVSTLTIQRTQQEDSAVYLCASSLSGGAGELFFGEGSRLTVL.

This clonotype was detected a few times. This chain links TRBV11-2 with TRBJ2-1; 16 nucleotides match TRBD2. V lost 3 bases and J lost 6; bases outside the gene matches: 2. The CDR3 runs to 16 residues. Germline CDR1 reads SGHAT; CDR2 reads FQNNGV. The CDR3 sequence: CASSLGLAGGRNEQFF. Here the CDR3 DNA reads TGTGCCAGCAGCTTGGGACTAGCGGGAGGGCGCAATGAGCAGTTCTTC.

The V gene is TRBV29-1, the J gene TRBJ2-4; TRBD2 matches 10 bases. CDR3 length: 13 residues. V shed 2 bases, J shed 12 bases, and the junction held 7 bases outside the gene matches. Germline V lookup: CDR1 SQVTM, CDR2 ANQGSEA. The DNA for the CDR3 is TGCAGCGTTGAACTCTCTAGCGGGAGTCCTCAGTACTTC. Residues: CSVELSSGSPQYF. The complete variable domain, with remaining parts taken from reference TRBV29-1 and TRBJ2-4, reads SAVISQKPSRDICQRGTSLTIQCQVDSQVTMMFWYRQQPGQSLTLIATANQGSEATYESGFVIDKFPISRPNLTFSTLTVSNMSPEDSSIYLCSVELSSGSPQYFGAGTRLSVL.

This clonotype has a handful of counts. The chain carries TRBV3-1 and TRBJ2-5; 10 nucleotides align to TRBD2. Unmatched junction bases numbered 8, after V lost 0 bases and J lost 1 base. The CDR3 is made up of 18 amino acids. Germline V gene lookup returns CDR1 LGHDT and CDR2 YNNKEL (reference sequence). Written as DNA, the CDR3 is TGTGCCAGCAGCCAAGATCTGACACTAGCGGGGACCCAAGAGACCCAGTACTTC. This sequence encodes CASSQDLTLAGTQETQYF.

This chain uses TRBV6-2 or TRBV6-3 with TRBJ1-1; D is unclear. The CDR3 is made up of 18 amino acids. The germline V gene encodes CDR1 MNHEY and CDR2 SVGEGT. The V and J ends lost 0 bases and 0 bases respectively, with 17 bases between them. The CDR3 DNA sequence: TGTGCCAGCAGTTACTCCTTAAGCAGGCCGGGGATGAACACTGAAGCTTTCTTT. Protein sequence: CASSYSLSRPGMNTEAFF.

This clonotype was recorded only once. The genes are TRBV19 and TRBJ1-4, with D possibly TRBD1 on 5 matching bases. This CDR3 is built from 14 residues. From germline, CDR1 is LNHDA and CDR2 SQIVND (reference sequence). Trimming cost V 7 bases and J 7 bases, with 16 bases left between them. The CDR3 spells CASNFRDLGEKLFF. The CDR3 DNA sequence: TGTGCCAGTAACTTCCGGGACCTTGGTGAAAAACTGTTTTTT.

This clonotype has more than one count but fewer than ten. The chain links TRBV19 to TRBJ2-1, with 10 bases matching TRBD1. Germline assignment: CDR1 LNHDA and CDR2 SQIVND (reference sequence). The CDR3 contains 13 residues. J was trimmed by 9 bases and V by 7 bases; bases with no gene match: 6. DNA of the CDR3: TGTGCCAGTACGAGACAGGGGGCAGTTGAGCAGTTCTTC. It encodes CASTRQGAVEQFF.

This clonotype has at least ten counts. This rearrangement joins TRBV7-9 to TRBJ2-2; D is uncertain. The germline V gene has CDR1 SEHNR and CDR2 FQNEAQ (reference sequence). The CDR3 has 13 residues. V shed 4 bases and J shed 2 bases, with 5 bases lying between them. Here the CDR3 reads CASSSGNTGELFF. As DNA, the CDR3 is TGTGCCAGCAGCTCCGGCAACACCGGGGAGCTGTTTTTT.

This chain joins TRBV5-5 and TRBJ1-1; D is possibly TRBD1 (6 bases). Trimming pared 0 bases from V and 2 bases from J, leaving 11 bases between. This CDR3 region has 15 residues. Germline assignment: CDR1 SGHKS and CDR2 YYEKEE (reference sequence). CDR3 loop: CASSLVAGVNTEAFF. The CDR3 DNA is TGTGCCAGCAGCTTGGTGGCAGGGGTAAACACTGAAGCTTTCTTT.